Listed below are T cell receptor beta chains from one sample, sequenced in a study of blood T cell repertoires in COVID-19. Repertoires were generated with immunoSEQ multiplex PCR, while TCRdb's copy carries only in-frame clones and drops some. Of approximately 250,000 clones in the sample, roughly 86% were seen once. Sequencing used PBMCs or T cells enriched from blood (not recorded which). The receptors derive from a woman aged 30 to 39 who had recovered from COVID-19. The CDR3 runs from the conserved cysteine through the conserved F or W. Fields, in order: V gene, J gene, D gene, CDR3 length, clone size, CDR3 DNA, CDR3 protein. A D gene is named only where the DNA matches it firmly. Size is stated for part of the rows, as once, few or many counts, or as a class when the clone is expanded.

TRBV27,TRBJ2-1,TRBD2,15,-,TGTGCCAGCAGTCAAGCGGGAGAGGTTTACAATGAGCAGTTCTTC,CASSQAGEVYNEQFF
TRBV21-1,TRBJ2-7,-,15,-,TGTGCCAGCAGCAAAAGAGGGGGTTTTTCCTACGAGCAGTACTTC,CASSKRGGFSYEQYF
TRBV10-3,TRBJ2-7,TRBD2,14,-,TGTGCCGTAGAAGGCTCAGCGGGAGGATACGAGCAGTACTTC,CAVEGSAGGYEQYF
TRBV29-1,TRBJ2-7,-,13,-,TGCAGCGTTGAGGGTTATAGCCCCTACGAGCAGTACTTC,CSVEGYSPYEQYF
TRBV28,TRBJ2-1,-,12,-,TGTGCCAGTGGATGGAGACGGGTTGAGCAGTTCTTC,CASGWRRVEQFF
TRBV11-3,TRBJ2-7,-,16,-,TGTGCCAGCAGCTTAGATAGTACAAGGGGTTCCTACGAGCAGTACTTC,CASSLDSTRGSYEQYF
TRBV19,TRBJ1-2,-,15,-,TGTGCCAGTAGTAACAGAATCGGTCCTAACGTCGGCTACACCTTC,CASSNRIGPNVGYTF
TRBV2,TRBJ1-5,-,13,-,TGTGCCAGCAGTGACGCGGGTGGTCAGCCCCAGCATTTT,CASSDAGGQPQHF
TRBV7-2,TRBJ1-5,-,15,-,TGTGCCAGCAGCTTAGCCGGGGGCGGGGGGCAGCCCCAGCATTTT,CASSLAGGGGQPQHF
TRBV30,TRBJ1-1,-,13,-,TGTGCCTGGAGTCCCCGGGGGGGCACTGAAGCTTTCTTT,CAWSPRGGTEAFF
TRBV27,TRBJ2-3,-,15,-,TGTGCCAGCAGTTTAACAGGGTCTAGCACAGATACGCAGTATTTT,CASSLTGSSTDTQYF
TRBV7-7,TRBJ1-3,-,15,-,TGTGCTAGCAGCTTAGGTCGGGGAGTCGGAAACACCATATATTTT,CASSLGRGVGNTIYF
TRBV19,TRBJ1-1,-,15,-,TGTGCCAGTGCCCGGGACAACTCCATGAACACTGAAGCTTTCTTT,CASARDNSMNTEAFF
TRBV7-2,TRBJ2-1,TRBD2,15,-,TGTGCCAGCAGCGTTAGCGGGGGCACCTACAATGAGCAGTTCTTC,CASSVSGGTYNEQFF
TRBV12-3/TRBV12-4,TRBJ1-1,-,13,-,TGTGCCAGCAGTTTGTCAGGGGCGACTGAAGCTTTCTTT,CASSLSGATEAFF
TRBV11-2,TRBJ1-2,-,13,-,TGTGCCAGCAGCTTAACCGGGAGTAGTGGCTACACCTTC,CASSLTGSSGYTF
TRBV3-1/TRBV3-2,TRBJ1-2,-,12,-,TGTGCCAGCAGCCAGGTGAGCTATGGCTACACCTTC,CASSQVSYGYTF
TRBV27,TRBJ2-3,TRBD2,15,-,TGTGCCAGCAGTCAGACTAGCGGGGGGGCCACTGCGCAGTATTTT,CASSQTSGGATAQYF
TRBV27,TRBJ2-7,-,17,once,TGTGCCAGCAGTTTAACCGGCGGGACTTGGGGTTCCTACGAGCAGTACTTC,CASSLTGGTWGSYEQYF
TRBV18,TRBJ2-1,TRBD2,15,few,TGTGCCAGCTCCCCGGGACTAGCGGGGGGTGACGAGCAGTTCTTC,CASSPGLAGGDEQFF
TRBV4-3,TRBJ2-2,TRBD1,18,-,TGCGCCAGCAGCCAGGTCATGCAGGGGGACAGGAAGACCGGGGAGCTGTTTTTT,CASSQVMQGDRKTGELFF
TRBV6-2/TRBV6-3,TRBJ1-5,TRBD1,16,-,TGTGCCAGCAGTAGCCAGGACAGGGGAGCTAATCAGCCCCAGCATTTT,CASSSQDRGANQPQHF
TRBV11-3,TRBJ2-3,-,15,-,TGTGCCAGCAGAACCGGGCCCCTGGGGCCAGATACGCAGTATTTT,CASRTGPLGPDTQYF
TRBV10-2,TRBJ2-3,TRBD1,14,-,TGCGCCAGCGGGACAGTCAGATCCACAGATACGCAGTATTTT,CASGTVRSTDTQYF
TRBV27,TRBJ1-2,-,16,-,TGTGCCAGCAGTTTAGTTTTTGGCAGGGGCTACTATGGCTACACCTTC,CASSLVFGRGYYGYTF
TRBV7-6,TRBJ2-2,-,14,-,TGTGCCAGCAGCTTAAGCCTTACCACCGGGGAGCTGTTTTTT,CASSLSLTTGELFF
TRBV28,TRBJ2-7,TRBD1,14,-,TGTGCCAGCATTCGGACAGGGGAGGGCTACGAGCAGTACTTC,CASIRTGEGYEQYF
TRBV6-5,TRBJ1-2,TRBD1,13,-,TGTGCCAGTACGACAGGGCGGGACTATGGCTACACCTTC,CASTTGRDYGYTF
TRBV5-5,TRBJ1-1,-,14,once,TGTGCCAGCAGCTTGGAAACACTGAACACTGAAGCTTTCTTT,CASSLETLNTEAFF
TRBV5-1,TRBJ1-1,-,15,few,TGCGCCAGCAGCTCCGGACAGTATGTAGGAACTGAAGCTTTCTTT,CASSSGQYVGTEAFF
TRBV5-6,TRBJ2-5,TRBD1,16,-,TGTGCCAGCAGCTTGAAGGACAGGGGGGTAGCAGAGACCCAGTACTTC,CASSLKDRGVAETQYF
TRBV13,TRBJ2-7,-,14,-,TGTGCCAGCAGCCAAGGACAGCTCTCCTACGAGCAGTACTTC,CASSQGQLSYEQYF
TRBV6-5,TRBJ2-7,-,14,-,TGTGCCAGCAGCCTGACTACCTTCGCGGGGGAGCAGTACTTC,CASSLTTFAGEQYF
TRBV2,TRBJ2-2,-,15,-,TGTGCCAGCAGTGAAGTCGGGAGTTCGGCGGGGGAGCTGTTTTTT,CASSEVGSSAGELFF
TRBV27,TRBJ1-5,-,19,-,TGTGCCAGCAGTTTATGGGGCAGGGCGGTAGGTGGGAGCAATCAGCCCCAGCATTTT,CASSLWGRAVGGSNQPQHF
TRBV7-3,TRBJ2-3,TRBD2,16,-,TGTGCCAGCAGCTTAACGCGGGATAGCGGGGGTGATACGCAGTATTTT,CASSLTRDSGGDTQYF
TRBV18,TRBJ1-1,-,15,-,TGTGCCAGCTCACCAAGGCAGGGGTGGGACACTGAAGCTTTCTTT,CASSPRQGWDTEAFF
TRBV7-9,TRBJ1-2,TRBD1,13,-,TGTGCCAGCAGCAAGGACAGGAGGAATGGCTACACCTTC,CASSKDRRNGYTF
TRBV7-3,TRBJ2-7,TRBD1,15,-,TGTGCCAGCAGCTTATGGGGGACAGGGGCCTACGAGCAGTACTTC,CASSLWGTGAYEQYF
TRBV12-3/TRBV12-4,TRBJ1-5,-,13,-,TGTGCCAGCAATACAGGGCCCCTTATGCCCCAGCATTTT,CASNTGPLMPQHF
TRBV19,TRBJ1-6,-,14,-,TGTGCCAGTAGTATCCACTCCTATAATTCACCCCTCCACTTT,CASSIHSYNSPLHF
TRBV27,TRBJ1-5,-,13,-,TGTGCCAGCAGCCGGGGATTTAATCAGCCCCAGCATTTT,CASSRGFNQPQHF
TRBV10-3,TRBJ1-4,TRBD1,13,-,TGTGCCACGAGGACAGGGGGAGGTGAAAAACTGTTTTTT,CATRTGGGEKLFF
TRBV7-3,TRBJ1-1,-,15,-,TGTGCCAGCAGCTTAACTGCGGGGCCGAACACTGAAGCTTTCTTT,CASSLTAGPNTEAFF
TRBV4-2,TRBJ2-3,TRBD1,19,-,TGTGCCAGCAGCCAAGTATCACAGGGGGCGATTTGGTCGGCAGATACGCAGTATTTT,CASSQVSQGAIWSADTQYF
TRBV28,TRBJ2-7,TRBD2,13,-,TGTGCCAGCAATCAGCGGGACTTTTACGAGCAGTACTTC,CASNQRDFYEQYF
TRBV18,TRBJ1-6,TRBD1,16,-,TGTGCCAGCTCACCACGCAACCGGGACAGGGGATCACCCCTCCACTTT,CASSPRNRDRGSPLHF
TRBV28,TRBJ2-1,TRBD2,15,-,TGTGCCACCAATTCCGGGGCTAGCGGGGGGGCTGAGCAGTTCTTC,CATNSGASGGAEQFF
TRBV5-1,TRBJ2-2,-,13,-,TGCGCCAGCAGCTTGGTAGCCACCGGGGAGCTGTTTTTT,CASSLVATGELFF
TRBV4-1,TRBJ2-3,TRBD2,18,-,TGCGCCAGCAGCCAACGATCGGTGGCGGGAGGTGGAATTGATACGCAGTATTTT,CASSQRSVAGGGIDTQYF
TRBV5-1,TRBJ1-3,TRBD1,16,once,TGCGCCAGCAGCCTAGGACAGGCCCTTGGAGGAAACACCATATATTTT,CASSLGQALGGNTIYF
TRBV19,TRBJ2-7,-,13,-,TGTGCCAGTAGTATTACTAGCTTCTACGAGCAGTACTTC,CASSITSFYEQYF
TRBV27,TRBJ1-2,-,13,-,TGTGCCAGCAGTCTCTCGGGAATCAAGGGCTACACCTTC,CASSLSGIKGYTF
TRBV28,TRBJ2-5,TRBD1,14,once,TGTGCCAGCAGGGGACAGGGGAGTCTTAAGACCCAGTACTTC,CASRGQGSLKTQYF
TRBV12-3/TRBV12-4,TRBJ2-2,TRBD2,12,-,TGTGCCAGCAGGCGGGGGGCCGGGGAGCTGTTTTTT,CASRRGAGELFF
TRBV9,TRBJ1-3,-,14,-,TGTGCCAGCAGCGTATCGGTCTCTGGAAACACCATATATTTT,CASSVSVSGNTIYF
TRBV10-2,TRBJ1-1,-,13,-,TGCGCCAGCAGCGAACAAGGGGGCACTGAAGCTTTCTTT,CASSEQGGTEAFF
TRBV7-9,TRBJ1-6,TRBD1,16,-,TGTGCCAGCAGCTTAGGTGCAACAGGGGAAGGTTCACCCCTCCACTTT,CASSLGATGEGSPLHF
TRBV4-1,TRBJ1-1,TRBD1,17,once,TGCGCCAGCAGCCCCTCAGGACAGGGGGGCTTGAACACTGAAGCTTTCTTT,CASSPSGQGGLNTEAFF